This T cell receptor beta chain was identified during a study of shared clonotypes between healthy human individuals. Study-wide context: For every donor, three CD4 naive, three CD4 memory, two CD8 naive and one CD8 memory plates were used. Study observations and caveats: The study drew on few donors, limiting represented genetic and exposure-history diversity. On the whole, naive subsets had larger estimated richness than memory subsets had.

As concerns this clone: Its antigen remains unidentified.

The CDR3 covers 15 residues. From germline, CDR1 is MNHNS and CDR2 SASEGT. The V and J ends lost 6 bases and 2 bases respectively, with 15 bases between them. In the authors' workflow: ImmunoSEQ output lacked quality scores and full-length reads, limiting matched filtering. TCRdb's table, derived via immunoSEQ multiplex PCR, lists solely in-frame clones and lacks some. V, J and clone size were drawn from that table, and D and trimming were deduced from the DNA. Of 2 million to 2.5 million clones in the sample, around 93% were seen once. The sample comprised naive CD4+ T cells from PBMCs. As for subset: CD45RA+ positively selected. The sequence derives from a man in his late teens or twenties in good health. Some clones in this sample may be carry-over from other donors' samples. The rearrangement joins TRBV6-1 to TRBJ2-3; D perhaps matches TRBD2 (5 bases). CDR3: CASRTGRVYTDTQYF. DNA for the CDR3: TGTGCCAGCAGAACCGGGCGGGTGTACACAGATACGCAGTATTTT.